A selection of T cell receptor beta chains follows, all from one sample in a study of T cell responses to AZD1222 COVID-19 vaccine. Using immunoSEQ multiplex PCR, the repertoire was profiled, and TCRdb retains in-frame clones only, with some absent. This sample has over 100,000 clones, with around 87% found just once. This specimen was peripheral blood, taken on day 0 of AZD1222 vaccination. These receptor sequences come from an adult in good health. Each CDR3 is given with its conserved first and last residue. The D gene is left open where the match is weak. Only some rows state a clone size, as once, few, many or a class for expanded clones.

few	TRBJ1-5	13	TRBV10-1	-	TGCGCCAGCAAGGGGCAGGGAGATCAGCCCCAGCATTTT	CASKGQGDQPQHF
-	TRBJ1-1	17	TRBV2	-	TGTGCCAGCAGTAACCTCCCTGGTCAGGGGCTCAACACTGAAGCTTTCTTT	CASSNLPGQGLNTEAFF
-	TRBJ1-2	13	TRBV19	-	TGTGCCAGTAGTATATCAGGAGTCTATGGCTACACCTTC	CASSISGVYGYTF
-	TRBJ2-2	12	TRBV9	-	TGTGCCAGTGGGACGAACACCGGGGAGCTGTTTTTT	CASGTNTGELFF
-	TRBJ1-4	11	TRBV29-1	-	TGCAGCGTTCCCATGGGGGAAAAACTGTTTTTT	CSVPMGEKLFF
few	TRBJ2-6	18	TRBV7-9	-	TGTGCCAGCAGCCTCGGGGTAGGACCCTCCGCGGGGGCCAACGTCCTGACTTTC	CASSLGVGPSAGANVLTF
-	TRBJ1-3	14	TRBV28	-	TGTGCCAGCAGTTTCCCGCATGAGGGAGACACCATATATTTT	CASSFPHEGDTIYF
-	TRBJ1-5	14	TRBV27	-	TGTGCCAGCAGTTTCTGGGGGGCAAATCAGCCCCAGCATTTT	CASSFWGANQPQHF
many	TRBJ2-3	12	TRBV30	-	TGTGCCTGGAGTGTCGGGGCGGGTCGGCAGTATTTT	CAWSVGAGRQYF
-	TRBJ1-1	15	TRBV7-2	-	TGTGCCAGCAGCTCCGGGTCTCAGAGGGGGACTGAAGCTTTCTTT	CASSSGSQRGTEAFF
-	TRBJ1-2	15	TRBV24-1	TRBD1	TGTGCCACCAGTGATCAAAGGACAGGGAGCTATGGCTACACCTTC	CATSDQRTGSYGYTF
-	TRBJ2-3	16	TRBV4-3	TRBD1	TGCGCCAGCAGCCAGATCACAGGGGGCCAGGGAGATACGCAGTATTTT	CASSQITGGQGDTQYF
-	TRBJ2-1	11	TRBV7-3	-	TGTGCCAGCAGCGGAGGGGGTGAGCAGTTCTTC	CASSGGGEQFF
-	TRBJ2-3	16	TRBV7-2	-	TGTGCCGGCAGCACCCTAGGCAGAACTAGCACAGATACGCAGTATTTT	CAGSTLGRTSTDTQYF
once	TRBJ1-2	14	TRBV7-9	-	TGTGCCAGCAGCTTGACTGGACAGTACTATGGCTACACCTTC	CASSLTGQYYGYTF
-	TRBJ1-3	12	TRBV7-8	TRBD1	TGTGCCAGCAGCACGCCACAGGGGGCCATATATTTT	CASSTPQGAIYF
-	TRBJ2-7	15	TRBV6-2/TRBV6-3	TRBD1	TGTGCCAGCAGTTACGAACAGGGGTCGACCTACGAGCAGTACTTC	CASSYEQGSTYEQYF
-	TRBJ1-5	17	TRBV2	TRBD1	TGTGCCAGCATGCGCAACAGGGGCCGGGGCGGCAATCAGCCCCAGCATTTT	CASMRNRGRGGNQPQHF
-	TRBJ1-4	12	TRBV5-4	-	TGTGCCAGCACTATAAATGGTGAAAAACTGTTTTTT	CASTINGEKLFF
-	TRBJ2-7	13	TRBV28	TRBD2	TGTGCCAGCCGCGGGAGATCCTCCTACGAGCAGTACTTC	CASRGRSSYEQYF
-	TRBJ2-1	12	TRBV4-2	-	TGTGCCAGCAGCCAATATGGCGATGAGCAGTTCTTC	CASSQYGDEQFF
-	TRBJ1-2	17	TRBV9	-	TGTGCCAGCAGCCCTCGACCGAATACTGCACTGGACTATGGCTACACCTTC	CASSPRPNTALDYGYTF
-	TRBJ2-7	14	TRBV13	-	TGTGCCAGCAGTCCAGGGTTAAGACCCTACGAGCAGTACTTC	CASSPGLRPYEQYF
few	TRBJ2-1	16	TRBV21-1	-	TGTGCCAGCAGCAAAGGGTCAGCGGGAGCTTACAATGAGCAGTTCTTC	CASSKGSAGAYNEQFF
-	TRBJ2-5	12	TRBV6-2/TRBV6-3	-	TGTGCCAGCAGTTTCGCCCGGGTTACCCAGTACTTC	CASSFARVTQYF
-	TRBJ1-1	12	TRBV6-2/TRBV6-3	-	TGTGCCAGCAGTTACGACATCGCTGAAGCTTTCTTT	CASSYDIAEAFF
-	TRBJ1-1	11	TRBV10-1	-	TGCGCCAGCGACCGTAGGACTGAAGCTTTCTTT	CASDRRTEAFF
once	TRBJ2-7	15	TRBV6-6	TRBD2	TGTGCCAGCAGTGACCGACTAGCGGGTCGCTACGAGCAGTACTTC	CASSDRLAGRYEQYF
-	TRBJ1-2	14	TRBV6-1	-	TGTGCCAGCAGTGAAGTCTCCAGGAACTATGGCTACACCTTC	CASSEVSRNYGYTF
-	TRBJ1-6	17	TRBV27	TRBD1	TGTGCCAGCAGCCCTCCAGGGGGGATCTCCTATAATTCACCCCTCCACTTT	CASSPPGGISYNSPLHF
-	TRBJ2-5	14	TRBV2	TRBD2	TGTGCCAGCAGTGAAGGACTAGCGGGGGGGAACCAGTACTTC	CASSEGLAGGNQYF
-	TRBJ1-5	18	TRBV6-2/TRBV6-3	-	TGTGCCAGCAGCCCCGGCCTGGGGTATGGGTTTAGCAATCAGCCCCAGCATTTT	CASSPGLGYGFSNQPQHF
-	TRBJ2-1	16	TRBV11-2	TRBD2	TGTGCCAGCAGCTTAACGACTAGCGGGGGGTACAATGAGCAGTTCTTC	CASSLTTSGGYNEQFF
-	TRBJ2-7	16	TRBV2	TRBD2	TGTGCCAGCAGTGCAAGGACTAGCGCTCACTCCTACGAGCAGTACTTC	CASSARTSAHSYEQYF
-	TRBJ2-3	15	TRBV15	-	TGTGCCACCAGCAGAGCCGGGGTACCCACAGATACGCAGTATTTT	CATSRAGVPTDTQYF
once	TRBJ1-2	14	TRBV19	TRBD1	TGTGCCAGTAGTCCGGGACAGGGGGCTGCTGGCTACACCTTC	CASSPGQGAAGYTF
-	TRBJ2-6	18	TRBV5-1	-	TGCGCCAGCAGCTACCCCCGGCAGGGTTCGTCTGGGGCCAACGTCCTGACTTTC	CASSYPRQGSSGANVLTF
-	TRBJ2-5	13	TRBV9	TRBD1	TGTGCCAGCAGCGGGACAGGGCTCCAGACCCAGTACTTC	CASSGTGLQTQYF
-	TRBJ1-4	17	TRBV2	TRBD1	TGTGCCAGCAGGGCCGGACAGGGAAGGGGAACTAATGAAAAACTGTTTTTT	CASRAGQGRGTNEKLFF
-	TRBJ2-5	14	TRBV7-8	TRBD2	TGTGCCAGCAGCCCGAGCGGGGGCCGCGAGACCCAGTACTTC	CASSPSGGRETQYF
once	TRBJ1-4	17	TRBV15	-	TGTGCCACCAGCAGGAAGCCGGGACGGACAACTAATGAAAAACTGTTTTTT	CATSRKPGRTTNEKLFF